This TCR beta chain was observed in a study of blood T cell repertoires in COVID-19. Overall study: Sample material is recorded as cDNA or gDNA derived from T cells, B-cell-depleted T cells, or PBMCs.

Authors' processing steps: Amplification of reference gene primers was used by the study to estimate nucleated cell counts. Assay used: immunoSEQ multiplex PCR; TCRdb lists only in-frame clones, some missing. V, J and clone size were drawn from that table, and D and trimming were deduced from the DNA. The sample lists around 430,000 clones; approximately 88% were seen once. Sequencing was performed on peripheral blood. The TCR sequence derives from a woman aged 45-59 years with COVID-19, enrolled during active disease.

The CDR3 is CASSLGAWTGSGYTF. DNA of the CDR3: TGTGCCAGCAGCCTCGGCGCCTGGACAGGGAGTGGCTACACCTTC. V usage is TRBV14 and J usage is TRBJ1-2; TRBD1 aligns across 8 bases. This CDR3 is 15 amino acids long. J was trimmed by 7 bases and V by 4 bases; bases with no gene match: 11. In germline, CDR1 is SGHDN, CDR2 FVKESK.